This T cell receptor beta chain was documented in a study of shared clonotypes between healthy human individuals. Overall study: A couple of women and three men aged 18 to 49 made up the donors. Study-wide points: Estimated clonotype richness was generally higher in naive than memory subsets.

Sequencing used immunoSEQ multiplex PCR; TCRdb keeps in-frame clones, though not all of them. The table lists about 1.5 million clones, approximately 98% of them singletons. A split of CD4+ cells into CD45RA+ naive and CD45RA-negative memory subsets was performed. On this clone: Its antigen remains unknown.

Trimming took off 3 bases at V and 1 base at J, with 6 bases between the two ends. The germline V gene has CDR1 MNHNS and CDR2 SASEGT. The CDR3 contains 14 residues. The sequencing input was naive CD4+ T cells sorted from blood. The subset here: CD45RA+ positively selected. The clonotype originates from a man in his thirties or forties in good health. This chain uses TRBV6-1 with TRBJ1-4; D unresolved. CDR3 nucleotide sequence: TGTGCCAGCAGTGAGCGTGTAACTAATGAAAAACTGTTTTTT. The encoded protein is CASSERVTNEKLFF.